The rows below give T cell receptor beta chains drawn from one sample of a study of T cell repertoires in cytomegalovirus infection. One entry per CDR3 protein, called by TCRdb with MiXCR from the reads. The sample contains a few hundred thousand distinct CDR3 sequences, about a sixth of which appear only once. Sequenced input: PBMCs. These receptors originate from a human donor in good health (CMV status not recorded). Some clones in this sample may be carry-over from other donors' samples. CDR3s include the opening cysteine and the closing phenylalanine or tryptophan. The order of the fields is V gene, D gene, J gene, clone size, CDR3 DNA, CDR3 protein. D genes are given only for firm matches. Clone size appears in some rows only: once, few, many, or a class for an expanded clone.

TRBV7-2,-,TRBJ2-7,many,TGTGCCAGCAGCTTGTACGGGGTGTCCTACGAGCAGTACTTC,CASSLYGVSYEQYF
TRBV6-1,TRBD1,TRBJ2-3,few,TGTGCCAGCAGTGAAGCGGCAGGGGGCTTCACAGATACGCAGTATTTT,CASSEAAGGFTDTQYF
TRBV12-3/TRBV12-4,TRBD2,TRBJ2-5,many,TGTGCCAGCAGTCTAGCGGGACTCTCCCAAGAGACCCAGTACTTC,CASSLAGLSQETQYF
TRBV7-9,-,TRBJ1-4,many,TGTGCCAGCAGCTTAGGGCAGTATAATGAAAAACTGTTTTTT,CASSLGQYNEKLFF
TRBV7-2,TRBD1,TRBJ1-2,many,TGTGCCAGCAGCAAACAGGGGCTAGATAACTATGGCTACACCTTC,CASSKQGLDNYGYTF
TRBV5-8,-,TRBJ2-5,-,TGTGCCAGCAGCTTTTCAACAGCTACCCAAGAGACCCAGTACTTC,CASSFSTATQETQYF
TRBV20-1,-,TRBJ1-5,many,TGCAGTGCTTACGGGACATTGGGAGGCGATCAGCCCCAGCATTTT,CSAYGTLGGDQPQHF
TRBV15,-,TRBJ2-3,-,TGTGCCACCAGCAGAGCCTCGGGGGCCGGCACAGATACGCAGTATTTT,CATSRASGAGTDTQYF
TRBV10-3,-,TRBJ1-6,-,TGTGCCATCAGTGTAGGGAGCTCCTATAATTCACCCCTCCACTTT,CAISVGSSYNSPLHF
TRBV6-2/TRBV6-3,-,TRBJ2-7,-,TGTGCCAGCCTACGGGGATTACCCTACGAGCAGTACTTC,CASLRGLPYEQYF
TRBV7-2,-,TRBJ2-5,many,TGTGCCAGCAGCTTAGTTTTTCAAGAGACCCAGTACTTC,CASSLVFQETQYF
TRBV2,TRBD1,TRBJ2-1,-,TGTGCCAGCAGCCCAGCCTTAGGACAGGGCTACAATGAGCAGTTCTTC,CASSPALGQGYNEQFF
TRBV19,-,TRBJ1-5,many,TGTGCCAGTAGTATATCGGCGTCGAGCAATCAGCCCCAGCATTTT,CASSISASSNQPQHF
TRBV19,-,TRBJ2-1,-,TGTGCCAGTAGTATAGGGGAGCTCCGGGGGCAGTTCTTC,CASSIGELRGQFF
TRBV2,-,TRBJ2-3,-,TGTGCCAGCAGTGAATTAACGGGGGTCACAGATACGCAGTATTTT,CASSELTGVTDTQYF
TRBV5-1,-,TRBJ2-7,-,TGCGCCAGCAGCTTTAGGGGAGACTCCTACGAGCAGTACTTC,CASSFRGDSYEQYF
TRBV6-5,-,TRBJ2-7,few,TGTGCCAGCCACACTAACTACGAGCAGTACTTC,CASHTNYEQYF
TRBV6-2/TRBV6-3,TRBD1,TRBJ1-6,many,TGTGCCAGCAGTTACCGGGACAGGGGCCGCCGGTGGGGTTCACCCCTCCACTTT,CASSYRDRGRRWGSPLHF
TRBV12-3/TRBV12-4,TRBD2,TRBJ2-3,many,TGTGCCAGCAGTTTCGGGGGGGGCTACGCAGATACGCAGTATTTT,CASSFGGGYADTQYF
TRBV29-1,TRBD1,TRBJ1-4,-,TGCAGCGTTGGAGGGACAGGCAGGGAAAAACTGTTTTTT,CSVGGTGREKLFF
TRBV28,TRBD2,TRBJ2-7,many,TGTGCCAGCAGTTTAAGCGGGGGTGTTCCCTACGAGCAGTACTTC,CASSLSGGVPYEQYF
TRBV7-9,-,TRBJ2-1,many,TGTGCCAGCAAGCCCTGGGACGTAGACTGGTTCCATGAGCAGTTCTTC,CASKPWDVDWFHEQFF
TRBV7-6,TRBD1,TRBJ1-1,-,TGTGCCAGCAGCCAAATTCCGGGACAGTACTCGAACACTGAAGCTTTCTTT,CASSQIPGQYSNTEAFF
TRBV6-5,-,TRBJ1-2,-,TGTGCCGCGGGTACCGCTAACTATGGCTACACCTTC,CAAGTANYGYTF
TRBV6-2/TRBV6-3,TRBD1,TRBJ2-5,many,TGTGCCAGCAGACTTACAGGGGAGGAGACCCAGTACTTC,CASRLTGEETQYF
TRBV7-6,TRBD1,TRBJ1-1,many,TGTGCCAGCAGCCCCAGCAGGGGGGCTGAAGCTTTCTTT,CASSPSRGAEAFF
TRBV6-5,-,TRBJ2-1,many,TGTGCCAGCAGTTACGTCGCGGGGAGGAGGAATGAGCAGTTCTTC,CASSYVAGRRNEQFF
TRBV7-9,TRBD2,TRBJ2-5,few,TGTGCCAGCAGCGCCCCGATGGTAGCGGGGGGCCAAGAGACCCAGTACTTC,CASSAPMVAGGQETQYF
TRBV7-2,-,TRBJ2-5,many,TGTGCCAGCAGCGGGGGGGGGGCCCAAGAGACCCAGTACTTC,CASSGGGAQETQYF
TRBV28,-,TRBJ1-1,many,TGTGCCAGCACCTCTCCGGGGGGCAACACTGAAGCTTTCTTT,CASTSPGGNTEAFF
TRBV2,-,TRBJ2-2,-,TGTGCCAGCAGCCGGGAGAGGAACACCGGGGAGCTGTTTTTT,CASSRERNTGELFF
TRBV11-2,TRBD2,TRBJ2-1,few,TGTGCCAGCAGCTCCGCAGCGGGGGTCTACAATGAGCAGTTCTTC,CASSSAAGVYNEQFF
TRBV7-2,-,TRBJ1-6,many,TGTGCCAGCAGCTTAATGTCGAGGGGGAATTCACCCCTCCACTTT,CASSLMSRGNSPLHF
TRBV7-2,-,TRBJ1-5,many,TGTGCCAGCAGCTTAGAAGTCGCAGGGGCTAAACAGCCCCAGCATTTT,CASSLEVAGAKQPQHF
TRBV12-3/TRBV12-4,-,TRBJ1-1,few,TGTGCCAGCAGCCTCGGACCGAGTGAAGCTTTCTTT,CASSLGPSEAFF
TRBV5-4,-,TRBJ2-5,few,TGTGCCAGCAGCCCCGGGGCACGGAACCAAGAGACCCAGTACTTC,CASSPGARNQETQYF
TRBV6-6,-,TRBJ1-5,-,TGTGCCAGCAGTTCCCACGATGTCCCCAATCAGCCCCAGCATTTT,CASSSHDVPNQPQHF
TRBV7-2,-,TRBJ1-1,many,TGTGCCAGCAGCTTCCAGTCAGGAGGGGGCACTGAAGCTTTCTTT,CASSFQSGGGTEAFF
TRBV12-3/TRBV12-4,-,TRBJ2-2,few,TGTGCCAGCAGTTTGGCGGACAACACCGGGGAGCTGTTTTTT,CASSLADNTGELFF
TRBV6-6,-,TRBJ1-1,few,TGTGCCAGCCCGCCCGGGCCGAACACTGAAGCTTTCTTT,CASPPGPNTEAFF
TRBV28,-,TRBJ2-5,few,TGTGCCAGCAGTTTAGGGGCATCGGGGACCCAGTACTTC,CASSLGASGTQYF
TRBV12-3/TRBV12-4,-,TRBJ1-1,many,TGTGCCAGCAGTTATCGGGGAGCGCACACTGAAGCTTTCTTT,CASSYRGAHTEAFF
TRBV4-1,-,TRBJ1-6,-,TGCGCCAGCAGTCGCGTGGGTATAAGTAATTCACCCCTCCACTTT,CASSRVGISNSPLHF
TRBV12-3/TRBV12-4,-,TRBJ1-5,few,TGTGCCAGCAGACGATCAGGGGTTACGAGCAATCAGCCCCAGCATTTT,CASRRSGVTSNQPQHF
TRBV12-3/TRBV12-4,-,TRBJ1-1,many,TGTGCCAGCAGTTTATCAGGCCCGAACACTGAAGCTTTCTTT,CASSLSGPNTEAFF
TRBV6-2/TRBV6-3,-,TRBJ1-2,-,TGTGCCAGCAGTTGGGCCGGTCGGTCGGATGGCTACACCTTC,CASSWAGRSDGYTF
TRBV2,-,TRBJ1-1,-,TGTGCCAGCAGCAACACCCCAGGGATGGGTGGCACTGAAGCTTTCTTT,CASSNTPGMGGTEAFF
TRBV20-1,-,TRBJ2-7,-,TGCAGTGCTAAGTCCCCCTACGAGCAGTACTTC,CSAKSPYEQYF
TRBV7-2,-,TRBJ1-1,many,TGTGCCAGCAGCCTAGTCTCGTGGAACACTGAAGCTTTCTTT,CASSLVSWNTEAFF
TRBV11-3,-,TRBJ2-3,-,TGTGCCAGCAGCTTCAGTACTAGCACAGATACGCAGTATTTT,CASSFSTSTDTQYF
TRBV9,TRBD1,TRBJ1-5,few,TGTGCCAGCAGCGTAGTCCCTAGAGACAGGGGCAATCAGCCCCAGCATTTT,CASSVVPRDRGNQPQHF
TRBV7-2,-,TRBJ2-3,many,TGTGCCAGCAGCTTATCAGGCGTGGCAGATACGCAGTATTTT,CASSLSGVADTQYF
TRBV7-3,-,TRBJ1-2,-,TGTGCCAGCAGCTTAGAGTCAGCTAACTATGGCTACACCTTC,CASSLESANYGYTF
TRBV5-4,TRBD2,TRBJ2-2,few,TGTGCCAGCAGCATCCAGCGGGGGGGTGTCGGGGAGCTGTTTTTT,CASSIQRGGVGELFF
TRBV10-3,-,TRBJ2-1,-,TGTGCCGCCGCACAGGGTACGTCCTACAATGAGCAGTTCTTC,CAAAQGTSYNEQFF
TRBV4-2,-,TRBJ2-5,-,TGTGCCAGCAGGCTTAAAACAGGCCCGTTAGAAGAGACCCAGTACTTC,CASRLKTGPLEETQYF
TRBV6-6,TRBD2,TRBJ2-3,many,TGTGCCAGCAGTTGGGAGGGAAGAGATACGCAGTATTTT,CASSWEGRDTQYF
TRBV4-2,-,TRBJ1-1,many,TGTGCCAGCAGCCAAGATTGGGGGCCCGACACTGAAGCTTTCTTT,CASSQDWGPDTEAFF
TRBV7-6,-,TRBJ2-5,many,TGTGCCAGCAGCTTAGGGACTAACCAAGAGACCCAGTACTTC,CASSLGTNQETQYF
TRBV7-8,-,TRBJ1-3,many,TGTGCCAGCAGCTTATCTGGAAACACCATATATTTT,CASSLSGNTIYF